What follows are 29 T cell receptor beta chains derived from one specimen sequenced in a study of beta chain features in type 1 diabetes. Study-wide results and caveats: People with Type 1 diabetes carried modestly yet significantly shorter TCRB CDR3s in all four CD4+ subsets.

Their antigen targets remain unknown. As every portion of the isolated RNA was reverse transcribed, the sequencing read expressed TCRB transcripts. Assay: immunoSEQ multiplex PCR; the TCRdb copy retains only in-frame clones and omits some. The data show over 55,000 clones, roughly half seen once. The sequencing input was Tregs from blood. The source is a middle-aged woman with type 1 diabetes.

V usage is TRBV5-1 and J usage is TRBJ2-7, with D maybe TRBD2 (6 bases). This CDR3 comprises 15 residues. The V gene lost 2 bases and the J gene lost 2 bases, with 14 bases spanning the gap. From germline, CDR1 is SGHRS and CDR2 YFSETQ. CDR3: CASSLGTHPTYEQYF. The CDR3 DNA sequence: TGCGCCAGCAGCTTAGGGACTCACCCCACCTACGAGCAGTACTTC.

The chain combines TRBV6-5 with TRBJ1-1; 7 positions agree with TRBD1. The CDR3 is made up of 15 amino acids. Germline V gives CDR1 MNHEY, CDR2 SVGAGI. Trimming removed 5 bases from V and 1 base from J; junction bases left unmatched: 7. Here the CDR3 reads CASSTLTGRNTEAFF. CDR3 nucleotides: TGTGCCAGCAGTACCTTGACAGGGAGGAACACTGAAGCTTTCTTT.

This sequence joins TRBV29-1 and TRBJ1-2, with D unresolved. V dropped 2 bases and J dropped 8 bases, with 12 bases sitting between them. In germline, CDR1 is SQVTM, CDR2 ANQGSEA. The CDR3 runs 12 residues. CDR3 sequence (DNA): TGCAGCGTTGAACATGTCGGGAGGGGCTACACCTTC. This gives the protein CSVEHVGRGYTF.

This clone was detected only a few times. The gene calls are TRBV6-4 and TRBJ2-3; possibly TRBD2 for D (7 bases). V lost 0 bases to trimming and J lost 1 base, with 11 bases between them. The CDR3 has 16 amino acids. Germline assignment: CDR1 MRHNA and CDR2 SNTAGT. CDR3 sequence reads: CASSDSRGGGTDTQYF. The CDR3 DNA reads as TGTGCCAGCAGTGACTCGAGGGGGGGCGGCACAGATACGCAGTATTTT.

The chain recombines TRBV2 with TRBJ1-2; 7 nucleotides match TRBD1. The V segment lost 8 bases and the J segment 0 bases; nucleotides outside the gene matches: 12. Per germline, CDR1 SNHLY and CDR2 FYNNEI. The CDR3 length is 16 residues. The CDR3 DNA reads TGTGCCAGCGTACCTGCCGGGACAGTAGCTAACTATGGCTACACCTTC. Residues: CASVPAGTVANYGYTF.

In its sample, this clone was seen a few times. This CDR3 is also generated by other DNA sequences in the sample. The V and J genes are TRBV5-1 and TRBJ2-7; 8 positions agree with TRBD1. Germline V gene data show CDR1 as SGHRS and CDR2 as YFSETQ. The CDR3 totals 14 residues. With 0 bases clipped from V and 4 bases from J, the junction kept 3 bases outside the gene matches. In DNA form, the CDR3 reads TGCGCCAGCAGCTTGGAGCAGGGGGCTTACGAGCAGTACTTC. Its translation: CASSLEQGAYEQYF.

Only a few counts were recorded for this clone. The chain has TRBV7-2 and TRBJ1-4, with D hard to call. The CDR3 contains 15 residues. V gave up 2 bases and J gave up 3 bases, with 10 bases separating them. Looked up from germline, CDR1 is SGHTA and CDR2 is FQGNSA. The DNA of the CDR3 is TGTGCCAGCAGCTTATACAGCCCTTCTAATGAAAAACTGTTTTTT. This gives the protein CASSLYSPSNEKLFF.

The V call is TRBV7-2, the J call TRBJ2-5; TRBD2 is a possible D gene (7 bases). With the DNA end fitting TRBJ2-7 better, the J assignment may be wrong. The germline V gene has CDR1 SGHTA and CDR2 FQGNSA. This CDR3 has 14 residues. The CDR3 sequence is CASSLDAGAGEQYF. The CDR3 nucleotides are TGTGCCAGCAGCTTAGACGCGGGGGCGGGCGAGCAGTACTTC.

J is TRBJ2-6 and V is TRBV28, with 7 bases fitting TRBD1. Trimming took 6 bases from V and 0 from J; bases not matched to a gene: 11. The germline V gene encodes CDR1 MDHEN and CDR2 SYDVKM. CDR3 size: 18 residues. The chain's CDR3 is CASSLRGLSPSGANVLTF. The CDR3 nucleotides are TGTGCCAGCAGCCTAAGGGGGCTCTCCCCCTCTGGGGCCAACGTCCTGACTTTC.

The rearrangement joins TRBV5-1 to TRBJ1-2; weak D call: TRBD1 (5 bases). V was trimmed by 1 base and J by 3 bases, leaving 7 bases between them. Germline loops: CDR1 SGHRS, CDR2 YFSETQ. This CDR3 is 13 amino acids long. The CDR3: CASSLTGDYGYTF. Written as DNA, the CDR3 is TGCGCCAGCAGCTTGACAGGAGACTATGGCTACACCTTC.

This clone was seen a few times. This chain uses TRBV19 with TRBJ2-2, with TRBD2 identical over 7 bases. V dropped 5 bases and J dropped 4; count of bases not matched to a gene: 10. Looked up from germline, CDR1 is LNHDA and CDR2 is SQIVND (reference sequence). CDR3 size: 16 residues. This chain's CDR3 is CASSSSGLTATGELFF. CDR3 coding DNA: TGTGCCAGTAGTTCCTCGGGACTAACGGCCACCGGGGAGCTGTTTTTT. Full variable domain (remainder filled in from reference TRBV19 and TRBJ2-2): DGGITQSPKYLFRKEGQNVTLSCEQNLNHDAMYWYRQDPGQGLRLIYYSQIVNDFQKGDIAEGYSVSREKKESFPLTVTSAQKNPTAFYLCASSSSGLTATGELFFGEGSRLTVL.

V gene TRBV28 combines with J gene TRBJ2-1; 11 nucleotides align to TRBD2. Looked up from germline, CDR1 is MDHEN and CDR2 is SYDVKM. The CDR3 is 14 amino acids. The V gene end was trimmed by 4 bases and the J gene end by 12 bases; junction bases not matched to a gene: 8. CDR3 region: CASSSPTSGNGQFF. CDR3 in DNA: TGTGCCAGCAGTTCCCCGACTAGCGGGAACGGGCAGTTCTTC.

The V and J genes are TRBV2 and TRBJ2-1; 8 positions match TRBD1. CDR1 and CDR2 from the germline V gene are SNHLY and FYNNEI. The CDR3 sequence is 15 residues long. V lost 4 bases and J lost 2; bases outside the gene matches: 4. CDR3 bases: TGTGCCAGCAGTGCCGAGACAGGGGCCTACAATGAGCAGTTCTTC. Translated, it gives CASSAETGAYNEQFF.

This clone was found a few times. V gene TRBV28 combines with J gene TRBJ1-5; 7 positions match TRBD1. The CDR3 is 15 amino acids. Germline CDR1 MDHEN, CDR2 SYDVKM. With 2 bases clipped from V and 2 bases from J, the junction kept 3 bases outside the gene matches. CDR3 nucleotide sequence: TGTGCCAGCAGTTTAAAAGGGGGCGGCAATCAGCCCCAGCATTTT. It codes for CASSLKGGGNQPQHF.

This clone was observed a handful of times. This sequence joins TRBV4-3 and TRBJ1-6; 7 nucleotides agree with TRBD1. This CDR3 has 16 amino acids. Germline values: CDR1 LGHNA, CDR2 YSLEER. Trimming removed 3 bases from V and 6 bases from J; junction bases left unmatched: 8. The CDR3 here is CASSQALGQINSPLHF. In nucleotides, the CDR3 is TGCGCCAGCAGCCAGGCTCTGGGACAGATTAATTCACCCCTCCACTTT.

The V and J genes are TRBV30 and TRBJ1-2; TRBD1 matches 9 bases. Germline V gene sequence: CDR1 GTSNPN, CDR2 SVGIG (reference sequence). The CDR3 loop spans 14 amino acids. The V gene end was trimmed by 2 bases and the J gene end by 4 bases; junction bases not matched to a gene: 5. The CDR3: CAWSSGTGLYGYTF. CDR3 nucleotide sequence: TGTGCCTGGAGTTCCGGGACAGGGCTCTATGGCTACACCTTC.

A few counts support this clone. The chain couples TRBV7-3 to TRBJ1-1; TRBD1 aligns across 7 bases. This CDR3 spans 11 amino acids. Germline V CDR1 and CDR2: SGHTA, FQGTGA. V was clipped by 6 bases and J by 11 bases; unmatched bases: 6. CDR3 sequence reads: CASRYDRVAFF. Here the CDR3 DNA reads TGTGCCAGCAGGTACGACAGGGTCGCTTTCTTT.

The chain has TRBV5-8 and TRBJ1-4, with TRBD1 matching over 10 bases. CDR1 is SGHTS, CDR2 YDEGEE, per germline. With V trimmed by 1 base and J by 7 bases, 10 bases remained unmatched. The CDR3 length is 17 residues. CDR3 nucleotides: TGTGCCAGCAGCTTGTATCCGTCGGGACAGGGGAGTGAAAAACTGTTTTTT. It is translated as CASSLYPSGQGSEKLFF.

The J gene is TRBJ2-7, the V gene TRBV7-9, with 9 bases matching TRBD2. The CDR3 runs 15 residues. J was trimmed by 7 bases and V by 0 bases; bases with no gene match: 7. Per germline, CDR1 SEHNR and CDR2 FQNEAQ (reference sequence). The CDR3 protein is CASSLAQAGGEEQYF. CDR3 nucleotides: TGTGCCAGCAGCTTAGCGCAGGCGGGAGGGGAAGAGCAGTACTTC.

The V gene is TRBV13, the J gene TRBJ2-7; 13 nucleotides agree with TRBD2. CDR1 and CDR2 from the germline V gene are PRHDT and FYEKMQ (reference sequence). This CDR3 contains 17 residues. The trim removed 4 bases at V and 7 bases at J, leaving 13 bases unmatched. This chain's CDR3 is CASSSRTSGSPRWEQYF. The CDR3 DNA follows: TGTGCCAGCAGCTCACGGACTAGCGGGAGCCCCCGGTGGGAGCAGTACTTC.

This clone was seen only a few times. This chain connects TRBV4-3 to TRBJ2-5; 7 nucleotides align to TRBD2. Per germline, CDR1 LGHNA and CDR2 YSLEER. There are 15 residues in the CDR3. Trimming took 0 bases from V and 4 from J; bases not matched to a gene: 5. The CDR3 sequence is CASSQDAGVGETQYF. The DNA for the CDR3 is TGCGCCAGCAGCCAAGATGCGGGAGTGGGAGAGACCCAGTACTTC.

This chain joins TRBV7-2 and TRBJ2-7; weak D call: TRBD1 (6 bases). The CDR3 covers 17 residues. Looked up from germline, CDR1 is SGHTA and CDR2 is FQGNSA. With 4 bases removed from V and 4 bases from J, the gap between germline ends came to 23 bases. The CDR3: CASSYQTGRSTSYEQYF. In DNA, the CDR3 is TGTGCCAGCAGCTATCAGACAGGTCGCTCGACATCTTACGAGCAGTACTTC.

This clone was counted only a few times. The chain carries TRBV9 and TRBJ2-2; D is uncertain. V was pared by 1 base and J by 4 bases, with 5 bases between. The CDR3 contains 13 residues. Germline CDR1 is SGDLS and CDR2 is YYNGEE. CDR3 DNA: TGTGCCAGCAGCGTACTCCTCACCGGGGAGCTGTTTTTT. Its protein is CASSVLLTGELFF.

The chain carries TRBV7-2 and TRBJ1-2; perhaps TRBD1 as D (6 bases). Trimming stripped 5 bases from V and 3 bases from J, with 13 bases between. CDR1 is SGHTA, CDR2 FQGNSA, per germline. There are 14 residues in the CDR3. For the CDR3, the DNA is TGTGCCAGCAGCCCACAGGGTTTACACTATGGCTACACCTTC. Amino acids: CASSPQGLHYGYTF.

The V gene is TRBV6-1, the J gene TRBJ1-1, with D hard to call. The V gene lost 5 bases and the J gene lost 1 base, with 8 bases spanning the gap. The CDR3 is 13 residues long. Germline CDR1 reads MNHNS; CDR2 reads SASEGT. The DNA for the CDR3 is TGTGCCAGCAGTCGGTACTCGAACACTGAAGCTTTCTTT. It codes for CASSRYSNTEAFF.

The V gene is TRBV4-3, the J gene TRBJ2-1; D gene unclear. The CDR3 is made up of 14 amino acids. CDR1 LGHNA and CDR2 YSLEER come from the germline V gene. Trimming pared 0 bases from V and 5 bases from J, leaving 8 bases between. The CDR3 bases are TGCGCCAGCAGCCAAGATGTGACAAACAATGAGCAGTTCTTC. Protein product: CASSQDVTNNEQFF.

The chain carries TRBV4-2 and TRBJ2-1, with no clear D. This CDR3 is built from 15 residues. Germline values: CDR1 LGHNA, CDR2 YNFKEQ. The V gene lost 5 bases and the J gene lost 2 bases, with 13 bases spanning the gap. The CDR3 spells CASSLTSDTYNEQFF. In DNA form, the CDR3 reads TGTGCCAGCAGCTTAACGAGCGATACCTACAATGAGCAGTTCTTC.

This clone was counted a few times. This rearrangement joins TRBV15 to TRBJ2-2; no firm D call. Germline-derived CDR1 and CDR2 are LNHNV and YYDKDF (reference sequence). This CDR3 has 13 residues. Trimming took 5 bases from V and 4 from J, leaving 8 bases between them. As DNA, the CDR3 is TGTGCCACCAGCCCCCTGAGCACCGGGGAGCTGTTTTTT. Its protein product is CATSPLSTGELFF.

The chain employs TRBV7-8 and TRBJ2-1, with D perhaps TRBD2 (5 bases). Per germline, CDR1 SGHVS and CDR2 FQNEAQ. CDR3 length: 13 amino acids. Trimming stripped 5 bases from V and 3 bases from J, with 8 bases between. For the CDR3, the DNA is TGTGCCAGCAGCCTAGACTACTACAATGAGCAGTTCTTC. Translation: CASSLDYYNEQFF.